Following are 13 T cell receptor beta chains from one sample sequenced in a study of control samples from healthy donors and cancer patients. Generated by immunoSEQ multiplex PCR, the TCRdb table keeps only in-frame clones and is missing some. Altogether about 120,000 clones are present, 85% to 90% being singletons, with the ten largest covering approximately 1.1%. The sample was PBMCs. Source of these receptors: a woman aged 45-59 years with colorectal cancer.

This clone was counted between two and nine times. The rearrangement joins TRBV5-1 to TRBJ2-7; TRBD1 matches 9 bases. J lost 3 bases, V lost 2 bases, and 3 bases had no gene match. CDR3 length: 14 residues. Germline lookup yields CDR1 SGHRS and CDR2 YFSETQ. The CDR3 DNA reads as TGCGCCAGCAGCTTAGGGACAGGGCTCTACGAGCAGTACTTC. Encoded protein: CASSLGTGLYEQYF. The full variable domain, its missing parts supplied by reference TRBV5-1 and TRBJ2-7, is KAGVTQTPRYLIKTRGQQVTLSCSPISGHRSVSWYQQTPGQGLQFLFEYFSETQRNKGNFPGRFSGRQFSNSRSEMNVSTLELGDSALYLCASSLGTGLYEQYFGPGTRLTVT.

The sample holds one count of this clone. V is TRBV30 and J is TRBJ2-7; D call uncertain. The V gene's germline CDR1 is GTSNPN and CDR2 SVGIG (reference sequence). V was trimmed by 0 bases and J by 8 bases, leaving 14 bases between them. This CDR3 comprises 13 residues. The chain's CDR3 is CAWSVGPLPQQYF. Written as DNA, the CDR3 is TGTGCCTGGAGTGTAGGACCGCTACCCCAGCAGTACTTC.

The V and J genes are TRBV19 and TRBJ1-4, with 9 positions matching TRBD1. V trimming: 3 bases; J trimming: 5 bases; junction bases outside the gene matches: 7. The CDR3 runs 16 residues. Per germline, CDR1 LNHDA and CDR2 SQIVND (reference sequence). Here the CDR3 DNA reads TGTGCCAGTAGTATTCCCTCCGGGACAGGGAATGAAAAACTGTTTTTT. Translated: CASSIPSGTGNEKLFF.

The V and J genes are TRBV5-4 and TRBJ2-3, with 9 bases fitting TRBD2. The germline CDR1 and CDR2 sequences are SGHNT and YYREEE (reference sequence). With V trimmed by 6 bases and J by 0 bases, 8 bases remained unmatched. This CDR3 comprises 16 residues. CDR3 DNA: TGTGCCAGCATAAGCGGGGGGCCTACTAGCACAGATACGCAGTATTTT. Amino acid sequence: CASISGGPTSTDTQYF.

With respect to this clone: Other DNA sequences in this sample translate to the same CDR3. This rearrangement joins TRBV5-1 to TRBJ2-7; TRBD2 matches at 7 bases. This CDR3 spans 15 amino acids. The V gene end was trimmed by 1 base and the J gene end by 0 bases; junction bases not matched to a gene: 4. The germline gives CDR1 SGHRS, CDR2 YFSETQ. This CDR3 is CASSLNGGSSYEQYF. Here the CDR3 DNA reads TGCGCCAGCAGCTTGAACGGGGGGAGCTCCTACGAGCAGTACTTC.

V is TRBV7-2 and J is TRBJ2-7; possibly TRBD1 for D (6 bases). The CDR3 loop spans 13 amino acids. Germline V gene data show CDR1 as SGHTA and CDR2 as FQGNSA. The V gene lost 5 bases and the J gene lost 2 bases, with 10 bases spanning the gap. CDR3 bases: TGTGCCAGCAGCGCCGGACAGCCCTACGAGCAGTACTTC. Its translation: CASSAGQPYEQYF.

The chain uses TRBV28 and TRBJ1-2, with D perhaps TRBD1 (5 bases). V lost 5 bases and J 8 bases, leaving 9 bases between the germline ends. Germline CDR1 reads MDHEN; CDR2 reads SYDVKM. The CDR3 is 11 residues long. The CDR3 DNA is TGTGCCAGCAGTAATTCAGGGGGCTACACCTTC. This sequence encodes CASSNSGGYTF.

This rearrangement joins TRBV7-9 to TRBJ2-1; weak D call: TRBD2 (6 bases). The CDR3 loop spans 13 amino acids. CDR1 is SEHNR, CDR2 FQNEAQ, per germline (reference sequence). With 4 bases removed from V and 5 bases from J, the gap between germline ends came to 9 bases. CDR3 in DNA: TGTGCCAGCAGCTCGGACTACCACAATGAGCAGTTCTTC. Translating gives CASSSDYHNEQFF.

The genes are TRBV12-5 and TRBJ1-2, with TRBD1 matching over 9 bases. V trimming: 5 bases; J trimming: 7 bases; junction bases outside the gene matches: 8. In germline, CDR1 is LGHNT, CDR2 FRNRAP. This CDR3 spans 14 amino acids. CDR3 in amino acids: CASGPGQGKGGYTF. In nucleotides, the CDR3 is TGTGCTAGTGGTCCGGGACAGGGAAAGGGTGGCTACACCTTC.

The rearrangement uses TRBV15 and TRBJ1-5; 12 bases match TRBD1. The ends lost 5 bases at V and 6 bases at J; junction bases unmatched: 11. In germline, CDR1 is LNHNV, CDR2 YYDKDF (reference sequence). This CDR3 region has 17 residues. CDR3 amino acids: CATSGGPGTGGVQPQHF. The CDR3 DNA sequence: TGTGCCACCAGCGGTGGCCCCGGGACAGGGGGCGTTCAGCCCCAGCATTTT.

V usage is TRBV6-1 and J usage is TRBJ1-1; D is unresolved. V was shortened by 2 bases and J by 1 base, with 8 bases between the two germline ends. Per the germline V gene, CDR1 is MNHNS and CDR2 is SASEGT. CDR3 size: 14 residues. This CDR3 reads CASSEQPSNTEAFF. The DNA for the CDR3 is TGTGCCAGCAGTGAACAGCCCTCGAACACTGAAGCTTTCTTT.

The V call is TRBV5-1, the J call TRBJ2-1; D is undetermined. Germline V gene lookup returns CDR1 SGHRS and CDR2 YFSETQ. CDR3 length: 13 residues. With 0 bases removed from V and 9 bases from J, the gap between germline ends came to 10 bases. The CDR3 DNA follows: TGCGCCAGCAGCTTGGAGTCAGTTGCTGAGCAGTTCTTC. Protein sequence: CASSLESVAEQFF.

The chain is built from TRBV19 and TRBJ2-4; D gene uncertain. CDR1 and CDR2 (germline): LNHDA, SQIVND (reference sequence). The CDR3 consists of 14 residues. Trimming left V 3 bases short and J 6 bases short, with 12 bases between. In nucleotides, the CDR3 is TGTGCCAGTAGTATTGGGCAGGCCGGAAACATTCAGTACTTC. Translating it yields CASSIGQAGNIQYF.